This T cell receptor (beta chain) was sequenced in a study of blood T cell repertoires in COVID-19. Per the original methods: Amplification with reference gene primers provided the estimates of nucleated cell counts. Data came from immunoSEQ multiplex PCR; TCRdb stores just in-frame clones and leaves some out. V, J and clone size were drawn from that table, and D and trimming were deduced from the DNA. The sample shows under 250,000 clones, around 90% of them seen only once. Unmatched junction bases numbered 7, after V lost 6 bases and J lost 8 bases. CDR3 length equals 14 residues. The germline CDR1 and CDR2 sequences are MNHEY and SVGAGI. Enrolled during active infection, Seattle patients were then followed longitudinally.

What was sequenced was peripheral blood. This clonotype was sampled from a man aged 30-40 years with COVID-19, enrolled during active disease. The genes are TRBV6-5 and TRBJ1-2; 12 nucleotides line up with TRBD1. DNA for the CDR3: TGTGCCAGCAGAACGGGACAGGGGGCGCAAGGCTACACCTTC. It specifies CASRTGQGAQGYTF.